The sequence of this T cell receptor (beta chain) was determined in a study of OX40 agonist ivuxolimab in advanced cancers. On the study more broadly: Participants averaged 60 years of age (range about 23 to 80) and were 75% to 90% male.

Measured with immunoSEQ multiplex PCR; TCRdb has only the in-frame clones, and not every one. The sample carries around 60,000 clones, 82% recorded once. Germline values: CDR1 MNHEY, CDR2 SMNVEV (reference sequence). The CDR3 spans 14 residues. V was shortened by 3 bases and J by 8 bases, with 16 bases between the two germline ends. A history of autoimmune disease or systemic immunosuppression excluded patients. The source material was CD4+ or CD8+ T cells sorted from blood, sampled in a trial of the OX40 agonist ivuxolimab. The V and J genes are TRBV27 and TRBJ1-2; a possible D gene is TRBD1 (5 bases). The clonotype comes from an adult with an advanced solid tumor such as melanoma, head and neck, liver or kidney cancer. CDR3 loop: CASSLGLSSVGYTF. CDR3 DNA sequence: TGTGCCAGCAGTTTGGGACTGTCTTCCGTCGGCTACACCTTC.